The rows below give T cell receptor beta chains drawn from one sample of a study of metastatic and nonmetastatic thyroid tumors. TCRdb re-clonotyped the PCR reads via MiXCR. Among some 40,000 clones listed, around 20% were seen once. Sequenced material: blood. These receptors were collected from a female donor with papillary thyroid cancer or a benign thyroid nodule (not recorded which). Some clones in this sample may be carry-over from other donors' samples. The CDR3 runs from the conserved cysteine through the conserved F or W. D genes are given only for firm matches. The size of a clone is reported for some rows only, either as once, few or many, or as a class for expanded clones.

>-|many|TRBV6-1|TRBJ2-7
CASQKRVGIGEQYF
TGTGCCAGTCAAAAGCGGGTTGGGATCGGAGAGCAGTACTTC
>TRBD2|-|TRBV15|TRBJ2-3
CATSREGGSSTDTQYF
TGTGCCACCAGCAGAGAGGGGGGGTCTAGCACAGATACGCAGTATTTT
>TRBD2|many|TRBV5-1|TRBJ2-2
CASSLEPSGANSGELFF
TGCGCCAGCAGCTTGGAGCCTAGCGGGGCCAATTCCGGGGAGCTGTTTTTT
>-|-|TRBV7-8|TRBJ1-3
CASSLEVSSSGNTIYF
TGTGCCAGCAGCTTAGAAGTTTCCAGCTCTGGAAACACCATATATTTT
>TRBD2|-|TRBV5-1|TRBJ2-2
CASSYDGYKGLAGDGTGELFF
TGCGCCAGCAGCTATGACGGGTACAAGGGACTAGCGGGAGATGGTACCGGGGAGCTGTTTTTT
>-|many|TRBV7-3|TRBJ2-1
CASSPNMWKTNEQFF
TGTGCCAGCAGCCCTAACATGTGGAAAACCAATGAGCAGTTCTTC
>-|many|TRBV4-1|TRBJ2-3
CASSQRWILSTDTQYF
TGCGCCAGCAGCCAAAGGTGGATACTTAGCACAGATACGCAGTATTTT
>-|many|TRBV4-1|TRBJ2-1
CASSLIGTAYNEQFF
TGCGCCAGCAGCCTCATCGGGACTGCCTACAATGAGCAGTTCTTC
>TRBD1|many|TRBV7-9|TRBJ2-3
CASSLVQGSDDTSTDTQYF
TGTGCCAGCAGCTTAGTACAGGGGTCGGATGATACTAGCACAGATACGCAGTATTTT
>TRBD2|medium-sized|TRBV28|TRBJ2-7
CASSLTPSLAGRDEQYF
TGTGCCAGCAGTTTAACCCCCAGCTTAGCGGGGAGAGACGAGCAGTACTTC
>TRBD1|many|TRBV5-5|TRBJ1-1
CASSLSGGYTEAFF
TGTGCCAGCAGCTTGTCAGGGGGCTATACTGAAGCTTTCTTT
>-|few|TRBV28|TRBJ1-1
CASSLVQNTEAFF
TGTGCCAGCAGTTTGGTACAGAACACTGAAGCTTTCTTT
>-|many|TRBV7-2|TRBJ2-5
CASSLMETQYF
TGTGCCAGCAGCCTAATGGAGACCCAGTACTTC
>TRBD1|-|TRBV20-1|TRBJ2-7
CSATRDRGLSYEQYF
TGCAGTGCTACCCGGGACAGGGGGCTCTCCTACGAGCAGTACTTC
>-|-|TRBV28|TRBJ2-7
CASSFGYEQCF
TGTGCCAGCAGTTTTGGCTACGAGCAGTGCTTC
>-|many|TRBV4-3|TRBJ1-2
CASSQDRQVFGYTF
TGCGCCAGCAGCCAAGATAGACAAGTATTTGGCTACACCTTC